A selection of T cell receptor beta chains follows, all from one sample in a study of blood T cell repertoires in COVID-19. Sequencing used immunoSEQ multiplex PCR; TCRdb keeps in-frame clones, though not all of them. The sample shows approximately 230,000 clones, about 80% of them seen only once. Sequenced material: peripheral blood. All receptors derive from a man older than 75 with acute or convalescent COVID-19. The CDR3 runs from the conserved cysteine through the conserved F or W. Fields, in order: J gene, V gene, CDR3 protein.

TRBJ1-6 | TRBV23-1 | CASSQTPRSGSRTLHF
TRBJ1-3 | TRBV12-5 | CAPRGSGNTIYF
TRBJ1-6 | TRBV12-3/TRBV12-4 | CASRAGWNSPLHF
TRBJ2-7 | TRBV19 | CASSPGQGVGEQYF
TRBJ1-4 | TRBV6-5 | CASRADPSGKLFF
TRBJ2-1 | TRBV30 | CAWTGGHPPNEQFF
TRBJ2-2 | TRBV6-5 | CASYRWGKGTGELFF
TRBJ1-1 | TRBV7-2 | CASSRTGDNTEAFF
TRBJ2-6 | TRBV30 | CAHRRGQGARGANVLTF
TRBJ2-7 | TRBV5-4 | CASSVGLAGGPSYEQYF
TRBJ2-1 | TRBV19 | CASRRQGARGEQFF
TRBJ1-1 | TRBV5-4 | CASSPGQGELYRNTEAFF
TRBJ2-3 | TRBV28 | CASSSFGGGHVTQYF
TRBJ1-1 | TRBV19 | CASSNQGAIMITEAFF
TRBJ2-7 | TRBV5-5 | CASSPEDRSSYEQYF
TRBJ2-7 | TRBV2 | CASQGQGEQYF
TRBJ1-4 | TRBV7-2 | CASSDRRGGEKLFF
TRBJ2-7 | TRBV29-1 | CSVEGHPGGRYEQYF
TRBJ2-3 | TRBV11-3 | CASSPGTGADTQYF